Detailed here is one T cell receptor beta chain. The data belong to a study of cytomegalovirus exposure and HLA in healthy donors. Germline assignment: CDR1 MNHNY and CDR2 SVGAGI (reference sequence). CDR3 length equals 14 residues. The J segment lost 3 bases and the V segment lost 7 bases, leaving 6 bases of the junction unmatched. The PCR employed 60 Vbeta primers together with 13 Jbeta primers. Assay: immunoSEQ multiplex PCR; the TCRdb copy retains only in-frame clones and omits some. In all, the sample yields around 100,000 clones. This TCR was recovered from a man aged 35 to 55 in good health and CMV-seronegative. The material sequenced was PBMCs. This sequence joins TRBV6-6 and TRBJ2-3; 8 bases fit TRBD2. The CDR3 coding sequence is TGTGCCAGCACTCTCGGGGGGGCAACAGATACGCAGTATTTT. It translates to CASTLGGATDTQYF.